These 23 T cell receptor beta chains were all obtained from the same sample, sequenced in a study of T-cell reconstitution after alpha-beta-depleted transplantation in children. Unique molecular identifiers were incorporated when the TCRbeta library was constructed. TCRdb processed the PCR reads anew with MiXCR; each CDR3 protein has one entry. There are about 610,000 distinct CDR3 sequences in the sample; 10% to 13% occur only once, and less than 5% lies in the top ten. The material sequenced was PBMCs from the stem cell graft donor, taken from the stem cell graft. These receptors originate from a human donor who donated a stem cell graft to a child with acute myeloid leukemia.

This clonotype was counted a few times. The V and J genes are TRBV5-1 and TRBJ1-5; D remains unclear. The CDR3 sequence is 15 residues long. CDR1 SGHRS and CDR2 YFSETQ come from the germline V gene. V lost 0 bases and J lost 3, with 10 bases in between. For the CDR3, the DNA is TGCGCCAGCAGCTTGGATGCTAGGGCCAATCAGCCCCAGCATTTT. Translation: CASSLDARANQPQHF.

The rearrangement uses TRBV7-9 and TRBJ2-7; 9 bases fit TRBD1. The CDR3 sequence is 16 residues long. J was trimmed by 7 bases and V by 5 bases; bases with no gene match: 15. Germline CDR1 is SEHNR and CDR2 is FQNEAQ (reference sequence). CDR3 residues: CASSDSPGTGKAEQYF. The DNA for the CDR3 is TGTGCCAGCAGCGACTCCCCCGGGACAGGGAAAGCAGAGCAGTACTTC.

This clonotype has just a few counts. The chain is built from TRBV6-5 and TRBJ1-1; 8 bases line up with TRBD1. The V gene's germline CDR1 is MNHEY and CDR2 SVGAGI. The junction had 8 bases not matched to a gene; V was cut back by 2 bases and J by 9 bases. The CDR3 loop spans 14 amino acids. The CDR3: CASSYPAGGSQAFF. In nucleotides, the CDR3 is TGTGCCAGCAGTTACCCTGCAGGGGGCTCGCAAGCTTTCTTT.

This clonotype was seen ten or more times. The chain uses TRBV20-1 and TRBJ2-7; TRBD1 matches at 7 bases. Germline trimming cut 2 bases from V and 2 bases from J; bases unmatched to any gene: 0. The length of the CDR3 is 12 residues. The germline V gene has CDR1 DFQATT and CDR2 SNEGSKA (reference sequence). CDR3 sequence: CSARRGPYEQYF. The CDR3 coding sequence is TGCAGTGCTAGAAGGGGGCCCTACGAGCAGTACTTC.

In this sample, this clonotype turned up a few times. The chain carries TRBV5-4 and TRBJ2-2, with TRBD2 as a possible D gene (6 bases). The V gene lost 10 bases and the J gene lost 2 bases, with 18 bases spanning the gap. Germline loops: CDR1 SGHNT, CDR2 YYREEE (reference sequence). The CDR3 consists of 15 residues. The CDR3 loop is CAVERARPNTGELFF. CDR3 nucleotide sequence: TGTGCCGTAGAGCGGGCCAGACCCAACACCGGGGAGCTGTTTTTT. The variable domain in full, with the rest retrieved from reference TRBV5-4 and TRBJ2-2, is ETGVTQSPTHLIKTRGQQVTLRCSSQSGHNTVSWYQQALGQGPQFIFQYYREEENGRGNFPPRFSGLQFPNYSSELNVNALELDDSALYLCAVERARPNTGELFFGEGSRLTVL.

The chain employs TRBV20-1 and TRBJ1-6; D call uncertain. The V gene lost 0 bases and the J gene lost 7 bases, with 16 bases spanning the gap. Germline V lookup: CDR1 DFQATT, CDR2 SNEGSKA (reference sequence). This CDR3 region has 16 residues. The CDR3 loop reads CSARDRQVGGNSPLHF. CDR3 bases: TGCAGTGCTAGAGACCGGCAGGTAGGAGGGAATTCACCCCTCCACTTT.

The V gene is TRBV28, the J gene TRBJ1-5, with D possibly TRBD1 on 5 matching bases. The CDR3 totals 13 residues. Germline V gives CDR1 MDHEN, CDR2 SYDVKM. The V and J ends lost 10 bases and 4 bases respectively, with 14 bases between them. CDR3 sequence (DNA): TGTGCCACCTACGTGGGGGTGAATCAGCCCCAGCATTTT. Translated, it gives CATYVGVNQPQHF.

The chain employs TRBV9 and TRBJ2-7; D perhaps matches TRBD2 (5 bases). With 0 bases removed from V and 7 bases from J, the gap between germline ends came to 14 bases. The germline V gene has CDR1 SGDLS and CDR2 YYNGEE. This CDR3 comprises 14 residues. CDR3 in DNA: TGTGCCAGCAGCGTAGGCTCCCCTTCGGGGGAGCAGTACTTC. Translated, it gives CASSVGSPSGEQYF.

This clonotype was counted only a few times. The junction departs from germline at one end; a sequencing error may be responsible. The gene calls are TRBV7-7 and TRBJ2-3; 8 bases fit TRBD2. Germline V gene lookup returns CDR1 SSHAT and CDR2 FNYEAQ (reference sequence). The CDR3 is 15 residues long. The CDR3 nucleotides are TGTGCTAGCAGCTTAGCCATAGCGGGGACAGATACGCAGTATTTT. Encoded protein: CASSLAIAGTDTQYF.

In this sample, this clonotype turned up many times. The rearrangement links TRBV20-1 to TRBJ2-7; 10 nucleotides align to TRBD2. Germline CDR1 DFQATT, CDR2 SNEGSKA (reference sequence). The CDR3 has 15 residues. V lost 0 bases, J lost 0 bases, and 2 bases stayed unmatched. DNA for the CDR3: TGCAGTGCTAGAGATCCTAGCGGGAGCTCCTACGAGCAGTACTTC. As protein: CSARDPSGSSYEQYF.

This chain connects TRBV30 to TRBJ1-2; D may be TRBD1 (6 bases). The CDR3 is 14 residues long. The germline gives CDR1 GTSNPN, CDR2 SVGIG (reference sequence). V was cut by 1 base and J by 2 bases, with 11 bases left in between. CDR3 sequence (DNA): TGTGCCTGGAGTGAGAGGACAGCAAACTATGGCTACACCTTC. This translates into CAWSERTANYGYTF.

The chain recombines TRBV2 with TRBJ2-5, with 16 bases aligning to TRBD2. Germline V gives CDR1 SNHLY, CDR2 FYNNEI. J lost 0 bases, V lost 7 bases, and 11 bases had no gene match. There are 19 residues in the CDR3. The CDR3: CASTGGLGTSGRDQETQYF. In nucleotides, the CDR3 is TGTGCCAGCACGGGGGGACTCGGGACTAGCGGGAGGGACCAAGAGACCCAGTACTTC.

This clonotype was seen many times. J is TRBJ2-7 and V is TRBV6-1; no clear D gene. The V end was cut by 10 bases, the J end by 5 bases, with 12 bases between. In germline, CDR1 is MNHNS, CDR2 SASEGT. This CDR3 has 11 residues. CDR3 protein: CANRKGNEQYF. CDR3 DNA: TGTGCCAACAGAAAAGGAAACGAGCAGTACTTC.

The rearrangement uses TRBV3-1 and TRBJ2-2, with D maybe TRBD1 (5 bases). The ends were cut back, 4 bases at V and 4 bases at J, with 13 bases in the middle. The CDR3 is 15 residues long. Germline CDR1 is LGHDT and CDR2 is YNNKEL (reference sequence). DNA for the CDR3: TGTGCCAGCAGCCGTAACAAAGGGGCCACCGGGGAGCTGTTTTTT. It codes for CASSRNKGATGELFF.

V gene TRBV20-1 combines with J gene TRBJ2-1; 7 bases align to TRBD2. Germline-derived CDR1 and CDR2 are DFQATT and SNEGSKA (reference sequence). After removal of 6 bases from V and 4 bases from J, the junction contained 6 bases not matched to a gene. This CDR3 contains 13 residues. CDR3 amino acids: CSAQSGIYNEQFF. The CDR3 region has the DNA TGCAGTGCGCAAAGCGGGATTTACAATGAGCAGTTCTTC.

This clonotype was seen only a few times. V and J are TRBV20-1 and TRBJ2-5; D ambiguous. Deletions cut 2 bases from V and 5 bases from J, with 12 bases between. This CDR3 has 13 amino acids. Germline values: CDR1 DFQATT, CDR2 SNEGSKA (reference sequence). For the CDR3, the DNA is TGCAGTGCTAGAAAACTATCCTACGAGACCCAGTACTTC. Protein sequence: CSARKLSYETQYF.

The table lists this clonotype with many counts. The V call is TRBV10-3, the J call TRBJ2-7; 7 nucleotides line up with TRBD2. This CDR3 spans 13 amino acids. The germline gives CDR1 ENHRY, CDR2 SYGVKD. V lost 4 bases, J lost 7 bases, and 7 bases stayed unmatched. CDR3 coding DNA: TGTGCCATCAGTGGACAAGCGGGACGGGAGCAGTACTTC. This gives the protein CAISGQAGREQYF.

This clonotype was seen ten or more times. V is TRBV20-1 and J is TRBJ1-5; D is ambiguous. The CDR3 runs to 14 residues. The V gene's germline CDR1 is DFQATT and CDR2 SNEGSKA (reference sequence). Trimming left V 5 bases short and J 2 bases short, with 13 bases between. The CDR3 bases are TGCAGTGCTGTCGAACCGCGAGGCAATCAGCCCCAGCATTTT. Translating it yields CSAVEPRGNQPQHF.

The CDR3 sequence is CSVGLAGPSYNEQFF. CDR3 in DNA: TGCAGCGTTGGGCTAGCGGGACCCTCCTACAATGAGCAGTTCTTC. The V and J genes are TRBV29-1 and TRBJ2-1; 9 nucleotides match TRBD2. V was clipped by 4 bases and J by 0 bases; unmatched bases: 4. The CDR3 has 15 amino acids. Germline V CDR1 and CDR2: SQVTM, ANQGSEA.

The chain recombines TRBV18 with TRBJ2-5; 7 bases are a match to TRBD2. There are 16 residues in the CDR3. CDR1 and CDR2 (germline): KGHSH, LQKENI. With 3 bases clipped from V and 4 bases from J, the junction kept 11 bases outside the gene matches. CDR3 DNA sequence: TGTGCCAGCTCACCCTATCGGGGGGTTGATGGAGAGACCCAGTACTTC. This gives the protein CASSPYRGVDGETQYF.

This clonotype was detected only a few times. The V call is TRBV5-6, the J call TRBJ2-3, with TRBD2 as a possible D gene (5 bases). Trimming pared 4 bases from V and 3 bases from J, leaving 12 bases between. From germline, CDR1 is SGHDT and CDR2 YYEEEE. There are 14 residues in the CDR3. The CDR3 sequence is CASSTGKETDTQYF. The CDR3 nucleotides read TGTGCCAGCAGCACCGGGAAAGAGACAGATACGCAGTATTTT.

The chain links TRBV28 to TRBJ2-1; perhaps TRBD2 as D (5 bases). V was trimmed by 8 bases and J by 6 bases, leaving 20 bases between them. This CDR3 contains 15 residues. Germline V gives CDR1 MDHEN, CDR2 SYDVKM. The CDR3: CASFRVGEAPNEQFF. In DNA, the CDR3 is TGTGCCAGCTTCCGCGTGGGAGAGGCTCCCAATGAGCAGTTCTTC.

This chain uses TRBV12-3 or TRBV12-4 with TRBJ2-7; 14 bases match TRBD2. Trimming cost V 6 bases and J 3 bases; bases outside gene matches: 10. The CDR3 consists of 17 residues. The CDR3 sequence is CASSWGTSGSKSYEQYF. The CDR3 DNA reads TGTGCCAGCAGCTGGGGGACTAGCGGGAGTAAGAGCTACGAGCAGTACTTC.